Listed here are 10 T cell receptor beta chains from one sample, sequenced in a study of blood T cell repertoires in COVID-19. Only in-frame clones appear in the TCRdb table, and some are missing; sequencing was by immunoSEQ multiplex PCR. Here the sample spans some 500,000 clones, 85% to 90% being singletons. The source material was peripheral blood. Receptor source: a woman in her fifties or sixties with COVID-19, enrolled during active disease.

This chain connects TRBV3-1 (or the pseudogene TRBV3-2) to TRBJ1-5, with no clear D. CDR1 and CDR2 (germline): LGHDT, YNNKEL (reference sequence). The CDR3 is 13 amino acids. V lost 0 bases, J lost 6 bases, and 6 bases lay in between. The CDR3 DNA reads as TGTGCCAGCAGCCAAGAGGCGGGTCAGCCCCAGCATTTT. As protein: CASSQEAGQPQHF.

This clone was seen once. In DNA, the CDR3 is TGCGCCAGCAGCCGACGACAGGGGGTGGAAGCTTTCTTT. Its translation: CASSRRQGVEAFF. The J gene is TRBJ1-1, the V gene TRBV4-1, with TRBD1 matching over 9 bases. Germline CDR1 and CDR2: MGHRA and YSYEKL. The J segment lost 8 bases and the V segment lost 4 bases, leaving 5 bases of the junction unmatched. The CDR3 is 13 residues long.

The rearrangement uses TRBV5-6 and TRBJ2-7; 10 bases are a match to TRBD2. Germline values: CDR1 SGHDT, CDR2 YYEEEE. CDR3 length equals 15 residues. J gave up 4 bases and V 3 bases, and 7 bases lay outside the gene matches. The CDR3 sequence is CASSSESGGAYEQYF. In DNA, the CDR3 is TGTGCCAGCAGCTCGGAGAGCGGGGGGGCGTACGAGCAGTACTTC.

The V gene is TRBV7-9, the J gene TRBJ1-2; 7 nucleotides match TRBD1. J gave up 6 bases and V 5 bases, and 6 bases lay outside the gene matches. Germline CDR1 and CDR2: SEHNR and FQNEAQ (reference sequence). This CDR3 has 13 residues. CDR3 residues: CASSVGTVDGYTF. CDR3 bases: TGTGCCAGCAGCGTCGGGACAGTCGATGGCTACACCTTC.

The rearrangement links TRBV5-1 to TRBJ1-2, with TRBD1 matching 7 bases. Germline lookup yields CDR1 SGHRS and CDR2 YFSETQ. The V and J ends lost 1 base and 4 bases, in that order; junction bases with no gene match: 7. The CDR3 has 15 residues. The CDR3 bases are TGCGCCAGCAGCTTGAGCACAGGGGCACCCTATGGCTACACCTTC. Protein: CASSLSTGAPYGYTF.

CDR3 coding DNA: TGTGCCAGCCGTTGGACAGGGGTGAACACTGAAGCTTTCTTT. Amino acid sequence: CASRWTGVNTEAFF. This chain joins TRBV7-9 and TRBJ1-1; 9 bases line up with TRBD1. V gave up 8 bases and J gave up 0 bases; unmatched junction bases: 4. The CDR3 contains 14 residues. Germline V gives CDR1 SEHNR, CDR2 FQNEAQ (reference sequence).

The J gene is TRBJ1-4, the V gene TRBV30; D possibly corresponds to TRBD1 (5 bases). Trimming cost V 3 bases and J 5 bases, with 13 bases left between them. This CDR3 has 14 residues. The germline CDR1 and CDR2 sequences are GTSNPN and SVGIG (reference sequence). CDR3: CAWSPGRVNEKLFF. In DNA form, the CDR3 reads TGTGCCTGGAGCCCAGGGAGGGTCAATGAAAAACTGTTTTTT. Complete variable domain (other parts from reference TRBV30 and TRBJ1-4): SQTIHQWPATLVQPVGSPLSLECTVEGTSNPNLYWYRQAAGRGLQLLFYSVGIGQISSEVPQNLSASRPQDRQFILSSKKLLLSDSGFYLCAWSPGRVNEKLFFGSGTQLSVL.

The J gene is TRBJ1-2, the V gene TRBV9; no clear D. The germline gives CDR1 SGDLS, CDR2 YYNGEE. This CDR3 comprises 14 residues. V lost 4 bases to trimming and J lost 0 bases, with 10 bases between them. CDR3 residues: CASSRSGANYGYTF. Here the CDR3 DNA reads TGTGCCAGCAGCCGATCGGGAGCTAACTATGGCTACACCTTC.

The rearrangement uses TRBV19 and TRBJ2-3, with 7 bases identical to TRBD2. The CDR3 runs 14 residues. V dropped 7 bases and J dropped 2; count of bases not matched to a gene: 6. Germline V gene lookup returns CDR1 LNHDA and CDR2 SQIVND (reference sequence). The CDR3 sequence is CASMTGGLTDTQYF. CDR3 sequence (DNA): TGTGCCAGTATGACGGGGGGTCTCACAGATACGCAGTATTTT.

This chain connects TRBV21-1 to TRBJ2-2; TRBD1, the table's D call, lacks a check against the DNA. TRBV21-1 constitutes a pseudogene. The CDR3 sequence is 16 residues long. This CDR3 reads CASSSWGTSNTGELFF. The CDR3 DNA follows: TGTGCCAGCAGCTCGTGGGGCACTTCCAACACCGGGGAGCTGTTTTTT.